This T cell receptor beta chain was identified in a study of blood T cell repertoires in COVID-19. CDR1 and CDR2 from the germline V gene are SSHAT and FNYEAQ (reference sequence). This CDR3 comprises 15 residues. As processed by the authors: Reference gene primers were amplified, and this amplification served to estimate nucleated cell counts. The assay was immunoSEQ multiplex PCR, and TCRdb's table has in-frame clones only and misses some. V and J calls and clone size are those listed in that table; D and trimming were worked out from the DNA. The repertoire holds roughly 81,000 clones, with around 84% as singletons. As to this clone: One junction end does not reproduce the germline sequence, and a read error may be involved.

The TCR sequence derives from a man aged 40-49 years with acute or convalescent COVID-19. The sequenced sample was peripheral blood. The chain is built from TRBV7-7 and TRBJ1-1; D unclear. CDR3 sequence (DNA): TGTGCTAGCAGCCCTCACGGAGGCGGGAACACTGAAGCTTTCTTT. It is translated as CASSPHGGGNTEAFF.